The sequence of this T cell receptor beta chain was determined in a study of long-term antiretroviral therapy in people with HIV (dated by TCRdb to the early 2020s). Looking at the study overall: The earliest samples were collected about a decade before the 2015 WHO recommendation for immediate ART, when ART was typically delayed until CD4 counts fell. A retrospective serial study tested whether ART initiation and durable HIV suppression were associated with changes in peripheral blood TRB repertoire composition and diversity. Test extractions of a monoclonal T-cell line alongside 30 to 35 polyclonal samples showed no cross-contamination during QIAcube processing. Eleven of the 30 participants with HIV were female. A total of roughly 200 cryopreserved PBMC samples were contributed to the cohort by 30 adults with confirmed HIV infection, with samples collected serially over a mean of about 6 years (range 1-12). General conclusions and limits of the study: HIV repertoires had narrower CDR3 length ranges than controls, and the network structure suggested an antigen-experienced repertoire that shifted only slightly toward naive after ART. Limited PBMC availability meant only the TCR beta chain was sequenced, without alpha chain pairing. A significant increase in TRB diversity was found to be associated with ART initiation, although TRB diversity was observed to remain significantly below that of transplant donor controls even after long-term ART. Inferences about post-ART repertoire changes were limited because no data were available on ART adherence, viral resistance or therapy changes. Samples dated from the mid-2000s to the late 2010s, and the ART regimens used may be less effective than current ones. Because pre-ART samples had limited cell numbers, unsorted PBMC were profiled rather than sorted CD4+ and CD8+ T cells. Expanded TRB clones identified before ART initiation dominated the repertoire across all time points, though the dominance fluctuated and decreased in many PLHIV after ART.

Details on this clone: The antigen it recognizes is unknown. No quality values exist for individual bases; no much larger clone is one base distant.

The immunoSEQ hsTCRB v3.0 assay was used at survey level resolution to sequence the TRB variable region. TRB sequencing targeted a depth of 40,000-50,000 T-cell genomes per sample. An Illumina MiSeq with a v3 150-cycle kit was used to sequence the pooled TRB libraries. Processing in the source paper ran as follows. Analysis of repertoires was carried out in R inside a reproducible Nextflow workflow spanning QC, data transformation and analysis. Custom analyses were implemented in LymphoSeq2, an R package for AIRR-Seq data exploration. After excluding several samples that yielded fewer than 5000 total TRB sequences, 188 HIV repertoires remained for analysis. Among the approximately 190 retained HIV repertoires, some 59 were collected before ART initiation and 120 to 130 after ART initiation. Repertoires were downsampled to 5000 TRB nucleotide sequences, with summary statistics averaged over 100 downsampling iterations. Only TRB sequences with CDR3 regions of at least seven amino acids were retained for analysis. Diversity was assessed using a clonality score derived from Shannon entropy and using the Gini coefficient. In the repertoire networks, any two of the top 5000 CDR3 amino acid sequences were connected whenever the two sequences differed by an edit distance of one. GLIPH2 predicted antigen specificity groups and MHC restriction for TRB CDR3 amino acid sequences. CDR3 amino acid sequences were matched against VDJdb and McPAS-TCR to flag known CMV, EBV, HIV or tissue antigen associations. Pre-ART, post-ART and control groups were compared with Wilcoxon signed-rank tests and Holm-Bonferroni correction. Drawn from immuneACCESS, this table holds only the in-frame rearrangements with V and J called that TCRdb kept. Clones are partly lost; checked studies trace under half to an unresolved V gene and leave the rest unexplained. V and J calls and clone size are given by that table; D and trimming were obtained from the DNA. A total of 33,000 or so clones appear in this sample, 75% to 85% of them only once. Approximately 14% of the sample comes from the top ten.

Measured from the cysteine to the phenylalanine, the CDR3 is 16 residues long. Left in the record is the CDR3 DNA by itself, 48 bases read in frame from the first base. Ends trimmed: V by 1 base, J by 4 bases; bases unmatched to a gene: 7. CDR1 and CDR2 are drawn from the germline V gene: SGHNT, YENEEA. Participants were included only if at least one PBMC sample before ART initiation and at least two post-ART samples were available. All participants with HIV were treated in the United States of America. Before DNA extraction, cryopreserved samples of about 0.95-10 million PBMC were thawed and then washed. At the time of the earliest PBMC sample for each participant with HIV, ages ranged from roughly 20 to 54 years. PBMC samples were contributed by each participant from 1-4 timepoints before ART initiation and 2-8 timepoints after ART initiation, with a median of 7 samples. For every participant, serial HIV viral load, CD4+ T-cell count, ART history and demographic data were obtained. Genomic DNA was extracted from unsorted PBMC with a Qiagen kit on a QIAcube, processed in batches of 12 samples.

This clonotype was sampled from a man in his late teens or twenties with HIV. The source material was unsorted PBMCs, sampled 0.3 years after starting antiretroviral therapy. The chain is encoded by TRBV11-3 joined to TRBJ2-5, with TRBD1 matching 9 junction bases. The DNA sequence is TGTGCCAGCAGCTTAGGACAGGGGGGACTTCGAGAGACCCAGTACTTC. Translation gives CASSLGQGGLRETQYF.